One TCR beta chain is described in this entry. Antigen unknown. This record comes from a study of cytomegalovirus exposure and HLA in healthy donors. V lost 0 bases to trimming and J lost 7 bases; unmatched junction nucleotides: 2. CDR3 length: 14 amino acids. Germline CDR1 is SGHNT and CDR2 is YYREEE (reference sequence). Study observations and caveats: Analyses of presence and absence presupposed an approximately uniform sequencing depth across donors. The study dropped some indistinguishable V segments, TRBV6-2 and TRBV6-3 among them.

Healthy bone marrow donors made up the donor group. Use of 60 Vbeta and 13 Jbeta primers characterized the PCR. In the original workflow: Around 11 million shared chains were among 65 million to 85 million unique TCR beta chains counted in a later analysis. Sequenced by immunoSEQ multiplex PCR; TCRdb stores in-frame clones only, minus some. V, J and clone size are taken as reported in that table, and D and trimming were inferred from the DNA itself. The table for this sample gives some 42,000 clones. V gene TRBV5-4 combines with J gene TRBJ2-2, with 8 bases aligning to TRBD1. The sample taken for sequencing was PBMCs. This TCR was recovered from a man aged 25-45 years in good health and CMV-seronegative. Here the CDR3 DNA reads TGTGCCAGCAGCTTGGTACAGGGGGTCGGGGAGCTGTTTTTT. Amino acids: CASSLVQGVGELFF.